Listed below are T cell receptor beta chains from one sample, sequenced in a study of T cell responses to AZD1222 COVID-19 vaccine. Produced via immunoSEQ multiplex PCR; TCRdb's table is partial and in-frame only. The table has some 140,000 clones, approximately 87% seen once. The sequencing here drew on peripheral blood, taken on day 0 of MenACWY control vaccination. The receptors stem from an adult in good health. Both conserved end residues are part of each CDR3. Fields, in order: D gene, clone size, J gene, V gene, CDR3 protein, CDR3 DNA. D genes are given only for firm matches. A clone size is listed for some rows: how often the clone was seen (once, few, many), or a class if it is expanded.

d_gene: NA
abundance: NA
j_gene: TRBJ2-5
v_gene: TRBV6-5
CDR3aa: CASSREGTDRETQYF
CDR3nt: TGTGCCAGCAGCCGAGAAGGGACCGATCGTGAGACCCAGTACTTC

d_gene: TRBD1
abundance: once
j_gene: TRBJ2-7
v_gene: TRBV19
CDR3aa: CASSPNPGTGNNYEQYF
CDR3nt: TGTGCCAGTAGTCCGAACCCCGGGACAGGGAATAACTACGAGCAGTACTTC

d_gene: NA
abundance: once
j_gene: TRBJ2-3
v_gene: TRBV11-3
CDR3aa: CASSLRQGTDTQYF
CDR3nt: TGTGCCAGCAGCTTAAGACAGGGCACAGATACGCAGTATTTT

d_gene: TRBD1
abundance: NA
j_gene: TRBJ2-2
v_gene: TRBV6-1
CDR3aa: CASSEGQGDTGELFF
CDR3nt: TGTGCCAGCAGTGAGGGGCAGGGGGACACCGGGGAGCTGTTTTTT

d_gene: NA
abundance: NA
j_gene: TRBJ1-4
v_gene: TRBV30
CDR3aa: CAWSDLPAKLFF
CDR3nt: TGTGCCTGGAGTGACCTGCCCGCTAAACTGTTTTTT

d_gene: TRBD2
abundance: NA
j_gene: TRBJ2-2
v_gene: TRBV9
CDR3aa: CASSVVPLAGVGELFF
CDR3nt: TGTGCCAGCAGCGTAGTACCACTAGCGGGAGTCGGGGAGCTGTTTTTT

d_gene: NA
abundance: once
j_gene: TRBJ2-1
v_gene: TRBV11-3
CDR3aa: CASRSPSEQFF
CDR3nt: TGTGCCAGCAGGTCTCCCAGTGAGCAGTTCTTC

d_gene: NA
abundance: NA
j_gene: TRBJ1-1
v_gene: TRBV7-9
CDR3aa: CASHRRDMNTEAFF
CDR3nt: TGTGCCAGTCACCGGCGAGACATGAACACTGAAGCTTTCTTT

d_gene: TRBD1
abundance: NA
j_gene: TRBJ2-4
v_gene: TRBV11-3
CDR3aa: CASSHTTGNNIQYF
CDR3nt: TGTGCCAGCAGCCATACGACAGGGAACAACATTCAGTACTTC

d_gene: NA
abundance: NA
j_gene: TRBJ1-1
v_gene: TRBV7-2
CDR3aa: CASSQTTNTEAFF
CDR3nt: TGTGCCAGCAGCCAGACAACAAACACTGAAGCTTTCTTT

d_gene: TRBD1
abundance: NA
j_gene: TRBJ1-2
v_gene: TRBV30
CDR3aa: CAWSEGQGDGYTF
CDR3nt: TGTGCCTGGAGTGAGGGTCAGGGGGATGGCTACACCTTC

d_gene: NA
abundance: NA
j_gene: TRBJ2-5
v_gene: TRBV11-3
CDR3aa: CASSFRGGVAETQYF
CDR3nt: TGTGCCAGCAGCTTTCGAGGCGGGGTAGCGGAGACCCAGTACTTC

d_gene: NA
abundance: few
j_gene: TRBJ2-7
v_gene: TRBV18
CDR3aa: CASSPRDRGPYEQYF
CDR3nt: TGTGCCAGCTCACCCAGAGACAGAGGACCCTACGAGCAGTACTTC

d_gene: TRBD1
abundance: few
j_gene: TRBJ1-6
v_gene: TRBV28
CDR3aa: CASSSETGGSPLHF
CDR3nt: TGTGCCAGCAGTTCGGAGACAGGGGGATCACCCCTCCACTTT

d_gene: NA
abundance: NA
j_gene: TRBJ2-1
v_gene: TRBV9
CDR3aa: CASSVAENEQFF
CDR3nt: TGTGCCAGCAGCGTAGCAGAAAATGAGCAGTTCTTC

d_gene: TRBD1
abundance: NA
j_gene: TRBJ1-2
v_gene: TRBV3-1/TRBV3-2
CDR3aa: CASSPYRDSNYGYTF
CDR3nt: TGTGCCAGCAGCCCTTACCGGGACAGCAACTATGGCTACACCTTC

d_gene: TRBD1
abundance: NA
j_gene: TRBJ1-2
v_gene: TRBV30
CDR3aa: CAWRDRGDSGYTF
CDR3nt: TGTGCCTGGAGGGACAGGGGGGACAGTGGCTACACCTTC